One T cell receptor beta chain is described in this entry. Assay used: immunoSEQ multiplex PCR; TCRdb lists only in-frame clones, some missing. The sample consists of more than 40,000 clones, about 88% of them appearing once. This sample was included in a study of OX40 agonist ivuxolimab in advanced cancers. Samples of blood were obtained at baseline, on cycle 4 day 1, and on cycle 7 day 1. The germline V and J ends were trimmed by 0 bases and 5 bases, with 7 bases remaining between them. Germline-derived CDR1 and CDR2 are MNHEY and SVGAGI. The CDR3 covers 13 residues. V gene TRBV6-5 combines with J gene TRBJ1-1, with D perhaps TRBD1 (6 bases). The clonotype was recovered from an adult with an advanced solid tumor such as melanoma, head and neck, liver or kidney cancer. The input for sequencing was CD4+ or CD8+ T cells sorted from blood, taken in a trial of the OX40 agonist ivuxolimab. CDR3 loop: CASSYSGGTEAFF. For the CDR3, the DNA is TGTGCCAGCAGTTACTCAGGGGGGACTGAAGCTTTCTTT.